One TCR beta chain is described in this entry. The data originate from a study of patients and donors after allogeneic stem cell transplantation. TCRdb redid the calling of the RT-PCR reads with MiXCR, one entry per CDR3 protein. The sample records around 200,000 distinct CDR3 sequences, around 40% being singletons. Germline-derived CDR1 and CDR2 are SQVTM and ANQGSEA. V lost 6 bases to trimming and J lost 0 bases, with 8 bases between them. The CDR3 extends over 12 amino acids. Specimen: blood, either unsorted or a sorted T cell fraction (not recorded which). This TCR came from a human donor who was either an allogeneic HSCT recipient or a stem cell or donor lymphocyte infusion donor (not recorded which). It is not recorded whose cells these are; they may come from a transplant donor. The chain couples TRBV29-1 to TRBJ1-1; no clear D. The CDR3 region is CSVWEMNTEAFF. CDR3 coding DNA: TGCAGCGTGTGGGAGATGAACACTGAAGCTTTCTTT.